This TCR beta chain originates from a study of Ad26.COV2.S vaccination and SARS-CoV-2 variants. On the study more broadly: Doses of Ad26.COV2.S were injected into muscle once or twice, 56 days apart. General study results and limits: Breadth measured for non-spike TCRs was similar across vaccine and placebo recipients. Placebo recipients had lower spike-specific TCR breadth than vaccine recipients.

Turning to this clone: The antigen is not known.

Clones were sequenced by immunoSEQ multiplex PCR, and TCRdb holds only the in-frame ones, with some missing. The data contain 440,000 or so clones, 90% of them seen just once; the ten biggest clones take up more than 3.5%. Germline lookup yields CDR1 MNHEY and CDR2 SVGAGI. CDR3 length: 15 residues. V was cut by 6 bases and J by 0 bases, with 15 bases left in between. The treatment here: around 19 received Ad26.COV2.S at low or high dose, single or two shots; roughly five received placebo; per-sample allocation not given. Vaccine and placebo recipients were sampled on day 63 after the first injection. An adult aged 18-55 years in Boston served as the donor.

This rearrangement joins TRBV6-5 to TRBJ2-7; D is tentatively TRBD1 or TRBD2 (5 bases each). The sample here was peripheral blood, taken in a trial of Ad26.COV2.S vaccine versus placebo. This clonotype originated in a person aged 18-65 years who received the Ad26.COV2.S COVID-19 vaccine or a placebo. The CDR3 DNA follows: TGTGCCAGCAGCGGTGGGGGTGGCCGCTCCTACGAGCAGTACTTC. This sequence encodes CASSGGGGRSYEQYF.